This is a list of T cell receptor beta chains from one sample in a study of blood T cell repertoires in COVID-19. The method was immunoSEQ multiplex PCR; TCRdb's version includes in-frame clones alone and lacks a portion of them. In the table there are over 200,000 clones, 70% to 90% of which are singletons. Material: peripheral blood. The origin of the receptors is a man over 45 with COVID-19, enrolled during active disease. The CDR3 runs from the conserved cysteine through the conserved F or W. The D gene is left open where the match is weak. The size field is filled for only some rows; it gives once, few, many or a size class.

v_gene	abundance	j_gene	d_gene	CDR3aa	CDR3nt
TRBV28	NA	TRBJ2-2	NA	CASSLFPGRSNTGELFF	TGTGCCAGCAGTTTATTCCCAGGCCGATCGAACACCGGGGAGCTGTTTTTT
TRBV19	NA	TRBJ2-7	TRBD2	CASSIERTSGVAYEQYF	TGTGCCAGTAGTATAGAACGGACTAGCGGAGTCGCCTACGAGCAGTACTTC
TRBV7-9	NA	TRBJ2-5	NA	CASSWTADLGETQYF	TGTGCCAGCAGCTGGACAGCGGACTTGGGAGAGACCCAGTACTTC
TRBV4-2	NA	TRBJ2-2	TRBD2	CASSQWRMGTSGSTNTGELFF	TGTGCCAGCAGCCAATGGAGGATGGGGACTAGCGGGAGTACAAACACCGGGGAGCTGTTTTTT
TRBV15	NA	TRBJ1-5	TRBD1	CATSRDSDRKAQPQHF	TGTGCCACCAGCAGAGATTCGGACAGGAAGGCTCAGCCCCAGCATTTT
TRBV29-1	few	TRBJ1-5	NA	CSVEEGGQPQHF	TGCAGCGTTGAAGAAGGCGGGCAGCCCCAGCATTTT
TRBV20-1	NA	TRBJ1-5	TRBD1	CSAISGGQHF	TGCAGTGCTATATCAGGGGGCCAGCATTTT
TRBV29-1	NA	TRBJ2-1	TRBD2	CSAASGTDRGEQFF	TGCAGCGCGGCTAGCGGGACCGATCGGGGTGAGCAGTTCTTC
TRBV5-6	NA	TRBJ2-7	TRBD1	CASSPGQDEQYF	TGTGCCAGCAGCCCAGGACAGGACGAGCAGTACTTC
TRBV9	NA	TRBJ2-7	TRBD1	CASSQGTGDYEQYF	TGTGCCAGCAGCCAGGGGACAGGCGATTACGAGCAGTACTTC
TRBV10-2	NA	TRBJ1-6	NA	CASSESTGISNSPLHF	TGCGCCAGCAGTGAGTCAACCGGGATATCTAATTCACCCCTCCACTTT
TRBV5-1	NA	TRBJ2-7	NA	CASSLGDGVSEQYF	TGCGCCAGCAGCTTGGGTGACGGGGTCTCCGAGCAGTACTTC
TRBV12-3/TRBV12-4	NA	TRBJ1-1	NA	CASSFRTATEAFF	TGTGCCAGCAGCTTCAGGACTGCCACTGAAGCTTTCTTT
TRBV19	NA	TRBJ1-5	NA	CASSRDIRNQPQHF	TGTGCCAGTAGTAGGGACATACGCAATCAGCCCCAGCATTTT
TRBV19	NA	TRBJ1-1	TRBD1	CASSLDRGWTEAFF	TGTGCCAGTAGTCTAGACAGGGGTTGGACTGAAGCTTTCTTT
TRBV5-1	NA	TRBJ2-5	NA	CASSLLPSPGARRETQYF	TGCGCCAGCAGCTTGCTCCCCTCCCCGGGCGCGCGGAGGGAGACCCAGTACTTC
TRBV30	NA	TRBJ1-1	NA	CAWSRRERNTEAFF	TGTGCCTGGAGTAGGAGGGAGAGGAACACTGAAGCTTTCTTT
TRBV7-8	NA	TRBJ2-1	TRBD1	CASTGQGLFF	TGTGCCAGCACAGGACAGGGTCTGTTCTTC
TRBV6-1	NA	TRBJ2-1	TRBD2	CASSDGGAGGPYNEQFF	TGTGCCAGCAGTGATGGAGGAGCGGGGGGGCCTTACAATGAGCAGTTCTTC
TRBV19	NA	TRBJ1-1	NA	CASSKNTQVRTEAFF	TGTGCCAGTAGTAAGAACACTCAGGTTCGGACTGAAGCTTTCTTT
TRBV4-3	NA	TRBJ2-3	TRBD1	CASSQDRRDRVTDTQYF	TGCGCCAGCAGCCAAGATCGTCGGGACAGGGTGACAGATACGCAGTATTTT
TRBV4-3	NA	TRBJ1-2	TRBD1	CASSRDRGANYGYTF	TGCGCCAGCAGCCGGGACAGGGGAGCTAACTATGGCTACACCTTC
TRBV19	NA	TRBJ2-3	TRBD1	CASSTQTGLTDTQYF	TGTGCCAGTAGTACCCAGACAGGGCTCACAGATACGCAGTATTTT
TRBV7-8	NA	TRBJ2-7	TRBD2	CASSLVASGSGYEQYF	TGTGCCAGCAGCTTAGTAGCTAGCGGGAGTGGCTACGAGCAGTACTTC
TRBV2	NA	TRBJ2-2	NA	CASSVGRTGELFF	TGTGCCAGCAGTGTCGGGAGAACCGGGGAGCTGTTTTTT
TRBV6-6	NA	TRBJ2-5	TRBD1	CASSYWDRGDETQYF	TGTGCCAGCAGTTACTGGGACAGGGGTGATGAGACCCAGTACTTC
TRBV12-3/TRBV12-4	NA	TRBJ1-1	NA	CASSLGTSTEAFF	TGTGCCAGCAGTTTAGGTACCAGCACTGAAGCTTTCTTT
TRBV11-3	NA	TRBJ2-7	TRBD2	CASSFRTSDEQYF	TGTGCCAGCAGCTTTCGGACTAGCGACGAGCAGTACTTC
TRBV18	NA	TRBJ1-1	NA	CASSPNMNTEAFF	TGTGCCAGCTCACCGAACATGAACACTGAAGCTTTCTTT
TRBV6-6	NA	TRBJ2-7	NA	CASRSDSYEQYF	TGTGCCAGCAGGTCAGACTCCTACGAGCAGTACTTC
TRBV30	NA	TRBJ2-2	TRBD1	CAWNLGGDGELFF	TGTGCCTGGAATTTAGGGGGCGACGGGGAGCTGTTTTTT
TRBV2	NA	TRBJ2-7	TRBD2	CASSVSSGSSGEQYF	TGTGCCAGCAGTGTCAGTAGCGGGAGTTCCGGCGAGCAGTACTTC
TRBV29-1	few	TRBJ1-2	NA	CSVSSGVGNYGYTF	TGCAGCGTGTCTTCAGGGGTGGGCAACTATGGCTACACCTTC
TRBV6-5	NA	TRBJ1-2	NA	CASSYSVRGARGYTF	TGTGCCAGCAGTTACTCGGTTCGGGGGGCGCGGGGCTACACCTTC
TRBV5-1	NA	TRBJ1-3	TRBD1	CASSIDRGSGNTIYF	TGCGCCAGCAGCATCGACAGGGGCTCTGGAAACACCATATATTTT
TRBV7-9	NA	TRBJ1-3	TRBD1	CASSPRTGTGNTIYF	TGTGCCAGCAGCCCGAGGACAGGCACTGGAAACACCATATATTTT
TRBV27	NA	TRBJ1-2	TRBD1	CASSLTGKGYTF	TGTGCCAGCAGTTTGACAGGGAAGGGCTACACCTTC
TRBV4-2	few	TRBJ1-5	NA	CASSQVQSDSNQPQHF	TGTGCCAGCAGCCAAGTTCAGTCCGATAGCAATCAGCCCCAGCATTTT
TRBV19	NA	TRBJ1-5	NA	CASSKGEYQPQHF	TGTGCCAGTAGTAAAGGAGAGTACCAGCCCCAGCATTTT
TRBV21-1	NA	TRBJ2-7	NA	CASSTCRGLTYEQYF	TGTGCCAGCAGCACCTGTAGGGGACTAACTTACGAGCAGTACTTC
TRBV28	NA	TRBJ2-2	NA	CASSFGRGRTGELFF	TGTGCCAGCAGTTTTGGGAGGGGGAGAACCGGGGAGCTGTTTTTT
TRBV7-2	NA	TRBJ2-3	TRBD2	CASSNSGGVRDTQYF	TGTGCCAGCAGCAATAGCGGGGGGGTTAGAGATACGCAGTATTTT
TRBV5-4	NA	TRBJ1-6	TRBD1	CASSFGTGTGASPLHF	TGTGCCAGCAGCTTTGGAACCGGGACAGGGGCATCACCCCTCCACTTT
TRBV7-9	NA	TRBJ1-6	NA	CASSLGRGPSSYNSPLHF	TGTGCCAGCAGCTTAGGGAGGGGACCGAGTTCCTATAATTCACCCCTCCACTTT
TRBV5-1	NA	TRBJ2-5	NA	CASSFGMEQETQYF	TGCGCCAGCAGCTTTGGAATGGAGCAAGAGACCCAGTACTTC
TRBV6-5	NA	TRBJ2-1	TRBD1	CASRPDRGVMDEQFF	TGTGCCAGCAGACCTGACAGGGGTGTCATGGATGAGCAGTTCTTC
TRBV4-1	NA	TRBJ2-7	TRBD1	CASSHLPQGAAYEQYF	TGCGCCAGCAGCCACCTACCCCAGGGGGCGGCCTACGAGCAGTACTTC
TRBV27	NA	TRBJ2-7	TRBD1	CASTGTGSNEQYF	TGTGCCAGCACCGGGACAGGGTCCAACGAGCAGTACTTC
TRBV6-4	NA	TRBJ1-4	NA	CASSDQEGEKLFF	TGTGCCAGCAGTGACCAGGAGGGTGAAAAACTGTTTTTT
TRBV10-3	NA	TRBJ2-3	NA	CAISVRPGVTDTQYF	TGTGCCATCAGTGTCCGCCCGGGAGTGACAGATACGCAGTATTTT